This entry features one T cell receptor beta chain sequence. This clonotype came up many times. Its antigen remains unidentified. Nothing much larger sits one base from this clone, and base qualities are not available. These data originate in a study of human T cells and chemical hapten exposure (dated by TCRdb to the early 2020s). With regard to the full study: For sensitization, 2% DPC in acetone was applied to a roughly 2 cm by roughly 2 cm area of upper inner arm skin. In alopecia patients, the study followed how the peripheral blood TCR repertoire changed in vivo over primary and secondary sensitization to diphenylcyclopropenone (DPC), a hapten. Patch testing on the upper back used Finn chambers containing 0.01% DPC, with scoring done after 6 days according to International Contact Dermatitis Research Group standards. Blood samples were taken from patients before sensitization (week 0) and then at 2, 6 and about 24 weeks after DPC sensitization. Libraries were pooled for sequencing, and per-sample TCR yields varied mainly because of small differences in library volumes within the pool. For TCR sequencing, blood came from about 29 alopecia patients at anywhere from one to four time points (pre-sensitization, 2, 6 and 24 weeks). Alopecia areata with under or over 50% scalp involvement, alopecia totalis and alopecia universalis were represented in the patient cohort, which was mostly female. Weekly therapeutic DPC doses were additionally applied to the scalp of patients throughout the approximately 24-week study period. Results and caveats for the whole study, not just this receptor: Alopecia, a presumed autoimmune disease, was present in all patients, so the immune response of the patients might differ from that of healthy individuals. After repeated subsampling, changes were observed in the strength of the expansion versus patch-test correlation and in the threshold at which the correlation became significant. Significantly more large CDR3 similarity clusters were formed by expanded TCRs than by pre-sensitization or healthy control sets, consistent with antigen-driven responses. DPC sensitization did not change the number of TCRs with a frequency above 1 in 1000, and there was no evidence of changes in global repertoire structure. Patch test score was positively correlated with the number of PT1 expanded TCRs, with significance at thresholds 8, 16 and 32 but not at 4.

To prepare the library, RACE was applied. The run used a NextSeq 500. During library preparation, unique molecular identifiers were attached to individual cDNA molecules so that TCRs could be counted in a quantitative, reproducible way. Each blood RNA sample was used to sequence both TCR alpha and TCR beta chains. Regarding the original processing steps: A median of roughly 98,000 TCRs per sample was observed, with a range of roughly 20,000 to 750,000. V, J and CDR3 annotation of the TCR reads was performed with the Decombinator software suite. To make PS versus PT1 abundance plots, every sample was subsampled to the same number of TCRs (28,000). TCRs were defined as expanded if absent before sensitization and observed at least eight times at the 2-week time point. Clones were called with MiXCR by TCRdb after fastp trimmed the public reads at Q25, and only in-frame beta chains were retained. Entries that share a CDR3 protein sequence are merged under the most common genes and DNA. TCRdb's processing, not the study's, gives the V and J calls here. Present in this sample are around 380,000 distinct CDR3 sequences, approximately 5.1% of which were seen just once. The ten largest make up approximately 2.3% of the sample.

In light of the paper, this sample's time point label describes: patch test 1, 2 weeks after DPC sensitization. In light of the paper, this sample's treatment or condition label describes: therapeutic diphenylcyclopropenone sensitization with weekly scalp DPC. At every patch-test visit, the blood draw took place before the patch test was put on. To be eligible, patients had to be aged 18 to 70, diagnosed with alopecia and judged suitable for DPC therapy, while pregnant patients were excluded. Total RNA was isolated from unfractionated whole blood collected in Tempus Blood RNA tubes. CDR1 and CDR2 are drawn from the germline V gene: LGHNT, FRNRAP. V is cut back by 0 bases and J by 3 bases, with 13 bases in the junction unmatched. Inclusive of the bounding cysteine and phenylalanine, the CDR3 is 18 residues long. The retained sequence is limited to the CDR3, 54 bases, with the frame set at the first base.

Sequenced material: whole blood, taken in connection with sensitization to the hapten diphenylcyclopropenone (DPC). This clonotype was obtained from a woman between 50 and 59 years old with alopecia areata. Some clones in this sample may be carry-over from other donors' samples. The chain links TRBV12-5 with TRBJ2-5; a stretch of 7 junction bases matches TRBD2. The sequenced DNA is TGTGCTAGTGGTTTGGTACCGGACGGGAGGACTAGAGAAGAGACCCAGTACTTC. This yields the protein CASGLVPDGRTREETQYF.